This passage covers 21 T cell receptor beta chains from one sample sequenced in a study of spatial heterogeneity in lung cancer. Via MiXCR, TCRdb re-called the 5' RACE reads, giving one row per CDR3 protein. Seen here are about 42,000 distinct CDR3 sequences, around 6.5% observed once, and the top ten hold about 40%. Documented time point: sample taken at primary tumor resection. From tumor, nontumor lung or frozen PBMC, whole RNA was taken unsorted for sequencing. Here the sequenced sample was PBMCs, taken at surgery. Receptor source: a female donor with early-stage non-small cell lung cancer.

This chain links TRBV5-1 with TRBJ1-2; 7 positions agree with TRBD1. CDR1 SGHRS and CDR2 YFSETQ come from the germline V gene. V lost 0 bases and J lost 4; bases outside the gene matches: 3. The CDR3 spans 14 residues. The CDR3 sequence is CASSLGTGVYGYTF. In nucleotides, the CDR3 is TGCGCCAGCAGCTTGGGGACAGGTGTCTATGGCTACACCTTC.

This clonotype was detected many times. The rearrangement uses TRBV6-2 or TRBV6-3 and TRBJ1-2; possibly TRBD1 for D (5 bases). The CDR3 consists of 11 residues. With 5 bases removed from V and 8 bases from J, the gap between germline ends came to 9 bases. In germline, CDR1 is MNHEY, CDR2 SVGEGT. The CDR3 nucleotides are TGTGCCAGCAGTCATTGGGGCGGCTACACCTTC. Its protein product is CASSHWGGYTF.

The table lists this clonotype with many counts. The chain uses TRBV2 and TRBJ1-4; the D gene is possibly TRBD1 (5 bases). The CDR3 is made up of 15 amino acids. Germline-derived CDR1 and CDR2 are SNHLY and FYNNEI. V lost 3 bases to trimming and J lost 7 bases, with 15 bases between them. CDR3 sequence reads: CASSDSWQGSEKLFF. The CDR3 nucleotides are TGTGCCAGCAGTGATTCTTGGCAGGGTAGTGAAAAACTGTTTTTT.

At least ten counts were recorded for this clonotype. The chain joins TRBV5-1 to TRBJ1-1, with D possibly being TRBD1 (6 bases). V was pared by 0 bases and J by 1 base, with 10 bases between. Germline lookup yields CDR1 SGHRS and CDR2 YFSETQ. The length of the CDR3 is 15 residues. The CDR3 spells CASSLAGAANTEAFF. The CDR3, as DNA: TGCGCCAGCAGCTTGGCGGGGGCCGCGAACACTGAAGCTTTCTTT.

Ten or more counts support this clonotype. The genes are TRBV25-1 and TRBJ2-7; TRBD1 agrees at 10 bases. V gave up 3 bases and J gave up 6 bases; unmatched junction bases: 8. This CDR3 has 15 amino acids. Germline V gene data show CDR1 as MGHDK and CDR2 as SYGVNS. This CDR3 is CASSERTGGYFEQYF. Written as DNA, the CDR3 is TGTGCCAGCAGTGAGAGGACAGGGGGATACTTCGAGCAGTACTTC.

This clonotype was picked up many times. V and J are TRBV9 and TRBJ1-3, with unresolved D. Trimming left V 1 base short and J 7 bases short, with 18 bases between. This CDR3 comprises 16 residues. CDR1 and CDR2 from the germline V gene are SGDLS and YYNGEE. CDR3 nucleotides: TGTGCCAGCAGCGTACTGGGTCCCTCCGGTAGGAACACCATATATTTT. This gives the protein CASSVLGPSGRNTIYF.

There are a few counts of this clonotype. In DNA form, the CDR3 reads TGTGCCAGCAGTTTAATGCGTACTCAGCCCCAGCATTTT. Encoded protein: CASSLMRTQPQHF. V and J are TRBV12-3 or TRBV12-4 and TRBJ1-5, with D hard to call. The CDR3 consists of 13 residues. V shed 2 bases and J shed 6 bases, with 8 bases lying between them.

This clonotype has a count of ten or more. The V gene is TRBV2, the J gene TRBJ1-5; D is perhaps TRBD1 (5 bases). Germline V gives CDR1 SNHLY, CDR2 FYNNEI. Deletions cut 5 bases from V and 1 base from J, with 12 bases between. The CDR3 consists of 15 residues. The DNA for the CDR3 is TGTGCCAGCAGTCCCTTTGCAGGGAGCAATCAGCCCCAGCATTTT. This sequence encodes CASSPFAGSNQPQHF.

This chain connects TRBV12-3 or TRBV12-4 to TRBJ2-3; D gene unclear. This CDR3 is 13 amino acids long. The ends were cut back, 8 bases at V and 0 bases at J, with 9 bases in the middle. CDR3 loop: CASDLGSTDTQYF. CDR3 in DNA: TGTGCCAGCGACCTAGGGAGCACAGATACGCAGTATTTT.

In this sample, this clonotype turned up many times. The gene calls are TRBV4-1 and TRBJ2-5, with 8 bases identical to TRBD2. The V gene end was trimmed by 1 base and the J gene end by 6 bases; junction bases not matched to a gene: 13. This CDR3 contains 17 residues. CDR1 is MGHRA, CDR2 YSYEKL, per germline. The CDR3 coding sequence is TGCGCCAGCAGCCAAGGTAGAGCGGGGGATAACAAGAAGACCCAGTACTTC. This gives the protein CASSQGRAGDNKKTQYF.

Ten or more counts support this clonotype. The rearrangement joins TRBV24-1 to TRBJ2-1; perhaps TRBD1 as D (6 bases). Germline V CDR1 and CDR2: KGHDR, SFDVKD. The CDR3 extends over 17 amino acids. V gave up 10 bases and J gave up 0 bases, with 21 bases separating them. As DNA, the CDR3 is TGTGCCACTGCAGACGGGCGTCAGGGGAGCTCCTACAATGAGCAGTTCTTC. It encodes CATADGRQGSSYNEQFF.

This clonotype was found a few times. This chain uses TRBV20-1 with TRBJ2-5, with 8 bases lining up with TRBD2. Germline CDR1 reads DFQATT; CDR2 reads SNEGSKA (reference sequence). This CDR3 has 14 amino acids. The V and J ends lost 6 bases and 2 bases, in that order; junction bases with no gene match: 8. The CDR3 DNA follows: TGCAGTGCGAATAGCGGGGCAAATCAAGAGACCCAGTACTTC. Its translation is CSANSGANQETQYF.

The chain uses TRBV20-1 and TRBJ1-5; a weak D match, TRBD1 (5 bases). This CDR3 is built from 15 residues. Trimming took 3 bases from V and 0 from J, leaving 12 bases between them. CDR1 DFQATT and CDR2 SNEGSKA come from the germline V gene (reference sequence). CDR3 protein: CSASRGAASNQPQHF. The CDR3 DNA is TGCAGTGCTAGCCGCGGGGCAGCTAGCAATCAGCCCCAGCATTTT.

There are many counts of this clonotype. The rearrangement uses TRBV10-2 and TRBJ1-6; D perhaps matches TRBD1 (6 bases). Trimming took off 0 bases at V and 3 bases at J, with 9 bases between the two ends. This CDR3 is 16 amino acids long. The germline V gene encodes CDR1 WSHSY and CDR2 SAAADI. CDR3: CASSESGGFYNSPLHF. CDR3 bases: TGCGCCAGCAGTGAGTCAGGGGGTTTCTATAATTCACCCCTCCACTTT.

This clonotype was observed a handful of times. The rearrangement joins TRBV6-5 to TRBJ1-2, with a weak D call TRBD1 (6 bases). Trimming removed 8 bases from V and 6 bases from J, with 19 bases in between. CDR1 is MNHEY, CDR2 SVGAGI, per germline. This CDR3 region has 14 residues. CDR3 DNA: TGTGCCAGCTTTGAGGCAGGGGCTGCCCATGGCTACACCTTC. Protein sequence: CASFEAGAAHGYTF.

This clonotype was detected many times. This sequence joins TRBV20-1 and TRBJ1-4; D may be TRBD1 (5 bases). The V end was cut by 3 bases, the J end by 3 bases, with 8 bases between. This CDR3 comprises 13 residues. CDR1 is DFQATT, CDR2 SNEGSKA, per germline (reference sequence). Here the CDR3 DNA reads TGCAGTGCTAGCAGACAGTCTAATGAAAAACTGTTTTTT. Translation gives CSASRQSNEKLFF.

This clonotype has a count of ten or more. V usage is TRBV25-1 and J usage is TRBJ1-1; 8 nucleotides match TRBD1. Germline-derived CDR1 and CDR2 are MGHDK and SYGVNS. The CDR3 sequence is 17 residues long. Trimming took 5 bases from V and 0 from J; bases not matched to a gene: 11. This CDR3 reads CASSSRTGFILNTEAFF. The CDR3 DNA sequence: TGTGCCAGCAGTTCCCGGACAGGGTTCATCTTGAACACTGAAGCTTTCTTT.

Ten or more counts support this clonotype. This chain's CDR3 is CSASVKLNTEAFF. Written as DNA, the CDR3 is TGCAGTGCTAGCGTGAAGTTAAACACTGAAGCTTTCTTT. The V call is TRBV20-1, the J call TRBJ1-1; D gene ambiguous. The CDR3 covers 13 residues. The V gene's germline CDR1 is DFQATT and CDR2 SNEGSKA (reference sequence). V was cut by 3 bases and J by 2 bases, with 10 bases left in between.

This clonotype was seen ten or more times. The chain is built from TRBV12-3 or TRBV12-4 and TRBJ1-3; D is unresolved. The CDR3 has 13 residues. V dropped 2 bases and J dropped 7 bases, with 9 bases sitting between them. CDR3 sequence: CASSLRFGNTIYF. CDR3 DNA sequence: TGTGCCAGCAGTTTACGGTTCGGGAACACCATATATTTT.

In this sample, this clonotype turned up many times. CDR3 in amino acids: CASRTRQTDTQYF. The CDR3 DNA follows: TGTGCCAGCAGGACCAGGCAGACGGATACGCAGTATTTT. The chain carries TRBV12-3 or TRBV12-4 and TRBJ2-3; the D is unclear. V was clipped by 6 bases and J by 6 bases, with 13 bases between them. The CDR3 is 13 amino acids.

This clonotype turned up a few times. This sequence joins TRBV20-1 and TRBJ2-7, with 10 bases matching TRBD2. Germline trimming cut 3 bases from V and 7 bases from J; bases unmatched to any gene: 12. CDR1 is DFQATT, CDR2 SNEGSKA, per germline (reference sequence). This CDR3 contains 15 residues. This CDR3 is CSARGPSGGRGEQYF. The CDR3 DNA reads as TGCAGTGCTAGGGGACCTAGCGGGGGCCGGGGGGAGCAGTACTTC.